One and the same sample provided the 18 T cell receptor beta chains below, sequenced in a study of post-analysis software for immune sequencing data. Broader study findings: Higher frequency in patients than in controls was seen for about five TRBV segments, with TRBV5-6, TRBV5-1 and TRBV20-1 among them.

For these receptors, no antigen is known. Researchers reported that TCR beta cDNA libraries carried unique molecular identifiers. TCRdb itself ran the PCR reads through MiXCR, one entry per CDR3 protein. Of more than 450,000 distinct CDR3 sequences listed, about 40% were seen once; the top ten hold about 1.8%. Source material: blood. The receptors stem from a girl aged 5 to 17 with multiple sclerosis.

This clonotype was seen more than once but under ten times. This chain joins TRBV4-1 and TRBJ2-5, with 14 bases lining up with TRBD2. J gave up 4 bases and V 0 bases, and 4 bases lay outside the gene matches. Per the germline V gene, CDR1 is MGHRA and CDR2 is YSYEKL. The CDR3 length is 17 residues. The DNA of the CDR3 is TGCGCCAGCAGCCAAGAGCGGACTAGCGGGGGGAGAGAGACCCAGTACTTC. This codes for CASSQERTSGGRETQYF.

The rearrangement links TRBV5-1 to TRBJ2-3; 7 positions agree with TRBD2. The CDR3 sequence is 15 residues long. The germline V gene has CDR1 SGHRS and CDR2 YFSETQ. The V segment lost 2 bases and the J segment 3 bases; nucleotides outside the gene matches: 6. CDR3 nucleotide sequence: TGCGCCAGCAGCTTCGCGGGCGGGAGAACAGATACGCAGTATTTT. This gives the protein CASSFAGGRTDTQYF. Looking up the rest from reference TRBV5-1 and TRBJ2-3 gives the full variable domain: KAGVTQTPRYLIKTRGQQVTLSCSPISGHRSVSWYQQTPGQGLQFLFEYFSETQRNKGNFPGRFSGRQFSNSRSEMNVSTLELGDSALYLCASSFAGGRTDTQYFGPGTRLTVL.

This clonotype was counted many times. This chain uses TRBV12-3 or TRBV12-4 with TRBJ1-2, with D possibly matching TRBD1 (6 bases). The CDR3 loop spans 14 amino acids. Trimming took off 2 bases at V and 5 bases at J, with 12 bases between the two ends. For the CDR3, the DNA is TGTGCCAGCAGTTTACTTTCAGGGGTATATGGCTACACCTTC. Its translation: CASSLLSGVYGYTF.

This rearrangement joins TRBV7-9 to TRBJ2-7; 8 positions match TRBD1. There are 15 residues in the CDR3. The germline V gene encodes CDR1 SEHNR and CDR2 FQNEAQ (reference sequence). With 6 bases clipped from V and 3 bases from J, the junction kept 10 bases outside the gene matches. The CDR3 protein is CASRNDRGVFYEQYF. CDR3 DNA sequence: TGTGCCAGCAGAAACGACAGGGGTGTCTTCTACGAGCAGTACTTC.

This clonotype was observed a handful of times. The J gene is TRBJ2-3, the V gene TRBV27; D possibly corresponds to TRBD1 (5 bases). Trimming stripped 3 bases from V and 8 bases from J, with 9 bases between. The germline CDR1 and CDR2 sequences are MNHEY and SMNVEV (reference sequence). The length of the CDR3 is 12 residues. The DNA of the CDR3 is TGTGCCAGCAGTTTTAAAGGGGTTACGCAGTATTTT. This encodes CASSFKGVTQYF.

The genes are TRBV6-5 and TRBJ1-1; 9 nucleotides match TRBD1. From germline, CDR1 is MNHEY and CDR2 SVGAGI. The CDR3 is made up of 15 amino acids. The J segment lost 5 bases and the V segment lost 5 bases, leaving 9 bases of the junction unmatched. This CDR3 reads CASSDPGQGRTEAFF. DNA of the CDR3: TGTGCCAGCAGTGACCCGGGACAGGGACGTACTGAAGCTTTCTTT.

The V and J genes are TRBV3-1 and TRBJ2-1, with 7 positions matching TRBD1. Trimming at V came to 6 bases and at J to 3 bases, leaving 8 bases not matched to a gene. The CDR3 contains 15 residues. Looked up from germline, CDR1 is LGHDT and CDR2 is YNNKEL (reference sequence). In DNA form, the CDR3 reads TGTGCCAGCAGGCCAACAGGGGAAGGCTACAATGAGCAGTTCTTC. It yields the protein CASRPTGEGYNEQFF.

The chain carries TRBV20-1 and TRBJ2-1; D call uncertain. V was cut by 1 base and J by 2 bases, with 9 bases left in between. The germline gives CDR1 DFQATT, CDR2 SNEGSKA (reference sequence). This CDR3 spans 14 amino acids. CDR3 amino acids: CSARAVDTYNEQFF. The CDR3 nucleotides are TGCAGTGCTAGAGCAGTAGATACCTACAATGAGCAGTTCTTC.

V gene TRBV6-5 combines with J gene TRBJ2-7; 15 bases map to TRBD2. The CDR3 totals 18 residues. Per germline, CDR1 MNHEY and CDR2 SVGAGI. The ends lost 0 bases at V and 5 bases at J; junction bases unmatched: 8. CDR3 nucleotides: TGTGCCAGCAGTTACTCGTTGGGACTAGCGGGAGGTCCAGACGAGCAGTACTTC. Protein product: CASSYSLGLAGGPDEQYF.

The rearrangement uses TRBV28 and TRBJ2-7; 7 positions agree with TRBD1. This CDR3 is built from 14 residues. The germline V gene has CDR1 MDHEN and CDR2 SYDVKM. With V trimmed by 6 bases and J by 7 bases, 12 bases remained unmatched. Here the CDR3 DNA reads TGTGCCAGCAGCTCAGGGACAGCCCCTAGAGAGCAGTACTTC. Its protein is CASSSGTAPREQYF.

This clonotype has just a few counts. The CDR3 sequence is CAISAGRAYTF. The CDR3 nucleotides are TGTGCCATCAGTGCGGGCAGGGCCTACACCTTC. This chain uses TRBV10-3 with TRBJ1-2; tentatively, D is TRBD1 (5 bases). V was shortened by 4 bases and J by 10 bases, with 10 bases between the two germline ends. CDR3 size: 11 residues. Germline V gene sequence: CDR1 ENHRY, CDR2 SYGVKD.

The rearrangement links TRBV20-1 to TRBJ1-5; D possibly corresponds to TRBD1 (5 bases). The germline CDR1 and CDR2 sequences are DFQATT and SNEGSKA (reference sequence). V was pared by 5 bases and J by 4 bases, with 12 bases between. The CDR3 is made up of 13 amino acids. The CDR3 coding sequence is TGCAGTGCTGGGGGTTTAACGAATCAGCCCCAGCATTTT. Translated, it gives CSAGGLTNQPQHF.

This clonotype occurred a few times. CDR3 coding DNA: TGTGCCAGCAGGGCAGCGGGAGGGAACAATGAGCAGTTCTTC. Amino acid sequence: CASRAAGGNNEQFF. This chain joins TRBV6-5 and TRBJ2-1; 10 nucleotides agree with TRBD2. CDR1 MNHEY and CDR2 SVGAGI come from the germline V gene. This CDR3 has 14 amino acids. Trimming removed 6 bases from V and 5 bases from J; junction bases left unmatched: 4.

This clonotype has just a few counts. The chain is built from TRBV20-1 and TRBJ2-5, with TRBD1 matching over 9 bases. Germline V gene lookup returns CDR1 DFQATT and CDR2 SNEGSKA (reference sequence). The CDR3 is 15 amino acids. Trimming took 0 bases from V and 4 from J; bases not matched to a gene: 6. The CDR3 nucleotides read TGCAGTGCTAGAGATGTGAGACAGGGGGGAGAGACCCAGTACTTC. Translation gives CSARDVRQGGETQYF.

J is TRBJ2-4 and V is TRBV7-9; maybe TRBD1 (6 bases). The DNA end lines up better with TRBJ2-7; the J call may be wrong. The CDR3 loop spans 14 amino acids. CDR1 SEHNR and CDR2 FQNEAQ come from the germline V gene (reference sequence). The CDR3 DNA reads TGTGCCAGCAGCACGACAGGCCAATTCTACGAGCAGTACTTC. Its translation is CASSTTGQFYEQYF.

The table lists this clonotype with a few counts. This chain connects TRBV12-3 or TRBV12-4 to TRBJ2-6; D is unclear. V gave up 5 bases and J gave up 4 bases, with 12 bases separating them. The CDR3 totals 15 residues. Here the CDR3 DNA reads TGTGCCAGCAGTCCGCCTCGTTCCGGGGCCAACGTCCTGACTTTC. Translated, it gives CASSPPRSGANVLTF.

V and J are TRBV7-2 and TRBJ2-7, with D perhaps TRBD1 (7 bases). The CDR3 contains 14 residues. V lost 5 bases and J 0 bases, leaving 11 bases between the germline ends. The germline V gene has CDR1 SGHTA and CDR2 FQGNSA. The CDR3 region has the DNA TGTGCCAGCAGCCGCGGGACAGCCTCCTACGAGCAGTACTTC. As protein: CASSRGTASYEQYF.

The V gene is TRBV7-9, the J gene TRBJ2-7; D is uncertain. Germline V gene sequence: CDR1 SEHNR, CDR2 FQNEAQ (reference sequence). Trimming stripped 0 bases from V and 3 bases from J, with 12 bases between. The CDR3 totals 15 residues. The CDR3 reads CASSLAPGPYYEQYF. For the CDR3, the DNA is TGTGCCAGCAGCTTAGCCCCGGGCCCCTACTACGAGCAGTACTTC.